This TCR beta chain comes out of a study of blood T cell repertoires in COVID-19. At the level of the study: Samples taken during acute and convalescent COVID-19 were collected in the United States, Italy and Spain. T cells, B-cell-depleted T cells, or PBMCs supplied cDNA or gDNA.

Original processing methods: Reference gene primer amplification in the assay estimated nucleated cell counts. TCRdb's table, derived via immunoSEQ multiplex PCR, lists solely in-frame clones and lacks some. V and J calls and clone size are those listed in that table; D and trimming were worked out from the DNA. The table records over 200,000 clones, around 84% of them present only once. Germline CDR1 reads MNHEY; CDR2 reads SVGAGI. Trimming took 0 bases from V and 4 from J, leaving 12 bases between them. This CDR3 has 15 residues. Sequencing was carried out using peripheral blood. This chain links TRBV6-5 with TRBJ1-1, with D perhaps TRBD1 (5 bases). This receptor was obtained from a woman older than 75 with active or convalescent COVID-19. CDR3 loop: CASSYSIRGGTEAFF. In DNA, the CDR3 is TGTGCCAGCAGTTACTCGATACGCGGGGGCACTGAAGCTTTCTTT.